This is a list of T cell receptor beta chains from one sample in a study of T-cell memory formation after mild COVID-19. TCRdb reanalysed the 5' RACE reads using MiXCR and keeps one entry per CDR3 protein. Among under 150,000 distinct CDR3 sequences listed, approximately 21% were seen once. The sequenced sample consisted of PBMCs or a T cell subset sorted from them (not recorded which). These receptor sequences come from a young man who had mild COVID-19 (a few samples of this study predate the infection). Cell type and time point are not known. Both conserved end residues are part of each CDR3. D genes are given only for firm matches. Some rows have no size entry. The others give once, few or many, or a class for an expanded clone.

>NA|TRBJ2-1|TRBV12-3/TRBV12-4|few
TGTGCCAGCAGTTTAAGTCCCCAGGGGCCCGACAATGAGCAGTTCTTC
CASSLSPQGPDNEQFF
>NA|TRBJ2-1|TRBV5-5|NA
TGTGCCAGCAGCCTCGGACCGGGCGTATACAATGAGCAGTTCTTC
CASSLGPGVYNEQFF
>NA|TRBJ2-7|TRBV12-3/TRBV12-4|few
TGTGCCAGCAGCTCCGGGGGGCCGCCCTACGAGCAGTACTTC
CASSSGGPPYEQYF
>TRBD1|TRBJ2-5|TRBV7-6|NA
TGTGCCAGCAGCTTACTGACAGGGGACGAGACCCAGTACTTC
CASSLLTGDETQYF
>TRBD1|TRBJ2-1|TRBV27|medium-sized
TGTGCCAGCAGTTTATCAGGGACAGAACGACAGGAGCAGTTCTTC
CASSLSGTERQEQFF
>TRBD1|TRBJ1-2|TRBV7-9|NA
TGTGCCAGCAGCCCCGCACGGACAGGGCCCCTTGATGGCTACACCTTC
CASSPARTGPLDGYTF
>NA|TRBJ1-1|TRBV6-2/TRBV6-3|NA
TGTGCCAGCAGCTCCTCGAGGAGAACTGAAGCTTTCTTT
CASSSSRRTEAFF
>NA|TRBJ2-3|TRBV20-1|once
TGCAGTGCTAGCCCAGGAGCAGATACGCAGTATTTT
CSASPGADTQYF
>TRBD2|TRBJ2-5|TRBV7-8|NA
TGTGCCAGCAGCTGGGGACTAGCGGGGTACCAAGAGACCCAGTACTTC
CASSWGLAGYQETQYF
>NA|TRBJ2-5|TRBV4-2|NA
TGTGCCAGCAGCACCCCCCTTGAAGAGACCCAGTACTTC
CASSTPLEETQYF
>NA|TRBJ1-2|TRBV25-1|NA
TGTGCCAGCAGTGAGGGTTCCTATGGCTACACCTTC
CASSEGSYGYTF
>NA|TRBJ2-1|TRBV4-3|NA
TGCGCCAGCAGCCAAGGGGTGGTAGGGACCCTCTACAATGAGCAGTTCTTC
CASSQGVVGTLYNEQFF